The source of this T cell receptor (delta chain) is a study of gamma-delta chains in newborns, infants, children. TCRdb reanalyzed the reads using CATT. The repertoire holds some 5,700 delta-chain clones, with about 2.5% as singletons. Per the germline V gene, CDR1 is GEAIGNYY and CDR2 is EKD. The CDR3 is 21 amino acids. J gave up 0 bases and V 2 bases, and 17 bases lay outside the gene matches. This TCR was sampled from a child who was a newborn, infant or young child, either healthy, febrile or measles-vaccinated (not recorded which). The specimen sequenced was blood. The chain has TRDV2 and TRDJ2; 10 bases are shared with TRDD3. The CDR3 is CACDSLLLGDPAEALTAQLFF. DNA of the CDR3: TGTGCCTGTGACAGCCTTTTACTGGGGGATCCCGCGGAGGCTTTGACAGCACAACTCTTCTTT.